This T cell receptor (beta chain) appears in the sequencing data of a study of early T cells in non-severe SARS-CoV-2 infection. Overall study: The input, bulk RNA from unsorted whole blood, was sequenced, and chains were unpaired.

This clonotype has more than one count but fewer than ten. Its antigen is unknown. Germline values: CDR1 SGHVS, CDR2 FNYEAQ. V was shortened by 5 bases and J by 1 base, with 13 bases between the two germline ends. The CDR3 has 15 amino acids. Unique molecular identifiers (one per individual cDNA molecule) were attached. Each CDR3 protein is one row after TCRdb ran MiXCR on the 5' RACE reads. The table has around 60,000 distinct CDR3 sequences, approximately 14% seen once. Whole-study results and caveats: The study's VDJdb matching favored anti-spike CD8 responses and missed private and CD4 specificities.

Source material: whole blood. The chain links TRBV7-6 to TRBJ2-3; the D is unclear. This sequence originates from an adult who was a healthcare worker with PCR-confirmed SARS-CoV-2 infection or an uninfected control (not recorded which). The CDR3 DNA is TGTGCCAGCAGCGCCTACAAGGAGCGCACAGATACGCAGTATTTT. It yields the protein CASSAYKERTDTQYF.